The text below deals with one TCR beta chain. Its specificity is not known. The data originate from a study of T cells in Graves' hyperthyroidism and ophthalmopathy. Clinical symptoms, serum thyroxine and TRAb, thyroid ultrasound and orbital computed tomography were used for the diagnoses. Germline V lookup: CDR1 LNHDA, CDR2 SQIVND (reference sequence). CDR3 length: 16 amino acids. The ends were cut back, 5 bases at V and 2 bases at J, with 19 bases in the middle. Study results and caveats: In the blood, most expanded thyroid clonotypes above 0.001 appeared as well. Stable hyperthyroidism and ophthalmopathy were separated using 13 V-J signatures.

Researchers amplified the TCR beta CDR3 regions from RNA transcripts. Researchers ran a first-round RT-PCR on the TCR CDR3 using the HTBI primer set. Each CDR3 protein is one row after TCRdb ran MiXCR on the multiplex PCR reads. This table has 450,000 to 700,000 distinct CDR3 sequences, about 45% appearing once. This TCR was sampled from an adult woman with Graves' disease, either hyperthyroidism or ophthalmopathy (not recorded which). The sample was peripheral blood or thyroid tissue (not recorded which). This chain links TRBV19 with TRBJ2-7; possible D gene TRBD2, 6 bases. DNA of the CDR3: TGTGCCAGTAGTTTATATACCCAGGCGGGAACCTACGAGCAGTACTTC. The encoded protein is CASSLYTQAGTYEQYF. The whole variable domain, filled in from reference TRBV19 and TRBJ2-7, reads DGGITQSPKYLFRKEGQNVTLSCEQNLNHDAMYWYRQDPGQGLRLIYYSQIVNDFQKGDIAEGYSVSREKKESFPLTVTSAQKNPTAFYLCASSLYTQAGTYEQYFGPGTRLTVT.